What follows are 26 T cell receptor beta chains derived from one specimen sequenced in a study of T-cell memory formation after mild COVID-19. TCRdb used MiXCR to reprocess the 5' RACE reads, holding one entry per CDR3 protein. The sample records around 210,000 distinct CDR3 sequences, approximately 10% being singletons. The sequencing input was PBMCs or a T cell subset sorted from them (not recorded which). These receptors all stem from a man aged 18 to 29 who had mild COVID-19 (a few samples of this study predate the infection). Cell type and time point are not known.

The chain joins TRBV4-1 to TRBJ2-7, with D possibly being TRBD2 (6 bases). V lost 4 bases, J lost 13 bases, and 17 bases lay in between. Germline CDR1 is MGHRA and CDR2 is YSYEKL. This CDR3 region has 12 residues. The CDR3 bases are TGCGCCAGCAGCCCCGTCGGAGGGTCGATATACGTC. Amino acids: CASSPVGGSIYV.

This clonotype came up many times. The V gene is TRBV7-9, the J gene TRBJ2-2; 8 bases match TRBD1. The J segment lost 1 base and the V segment lost 3 bases, leaving 1 base of the junction unmatched. Germline assignment: CDR1 SEHNR and CDR2 FQNEAQ (reference sequence). This CDR3 is 15 amino acids long. CDR3 amino acids: CASSFGTGNTGELFF. The DNA for the CDR3 is TGTGCCAGCAGCTTTGGGACAGGGAACACCGGGGAGCTGTTTTTT.

The chain has TRBV6-2 or TRBV6-3 and TRBJ2-7; no clear D gene. V dropped 4 bases and J dropped 0 bases, with 7 bases sitting between them. The CDR3 runs 13 residues. Germline assignment: CDR1 MNHEY and CDR2 SVGEGT. In DNA form, the CDR3 reads TGTGCCAGCAGTTCCCACAGCTCCTACGAGCAGTACGTC. It yields the protein CASSSHSSYEQYV.

The rearrangement uses TRBV4-2 and TRBJ2-3, with 8 bases aligning to TRBD2. The V and J ends lost 5 bases and 4 bases, in that order; junction bases with no gene match: 8. The CDR3 length is 15 residues. Per germline, CDR1 LGHNA and CDR2 YNFKEQ. The CDR3 region is CASSVREGPSDTQYF. CDR3 in DNA: TGTGCCAGCAGCGTCCGGGAGGGTCCGTCAGATACGCAGTATTTT.

This clonotype was detected many times. The V call is TRBV5-1, the J call TRBJ1-1; 8 positions match TRBD1. V shed 1 base, J shed 7 bases, and the junction held 15 bases outside the gene matches. Germline loops: CDR1 SGHRS, CDR2 YFSETQ. This CDR3 has 17 residues. The CDR3 DNA reads TGCGCCAGCAGCTTGAATCCGGGCCTGACAGGGGCAATTGAAGCTTTCTTT. It encodes CASSLNPGLTGAIEAFF. The entire variable domain, with the rest obtained from reference TRBV5-1 and TRBJ1-1, is as follows: KAGVTQTPRYLIKTRGQQVTLSCSPISGHRSVSWYQQTPGQGLQFLFEYFSETQRNKGNFPGRFSGRQFSNSRSEMNVSTLELGDSALYLCASSLNPGLTGAIEAFFGQGTRLTVV.

The chain carries TRBV12-3 or TRBV12-4 and TRBJ1-6; D is unclear. V lost 11 bases to trimming and J lost 7 bases, with 15 bases between them. This CDR3 comprises 13 residues. This CDR3 reads CAAKTAGNSPLHF. CDR3 in DNA: TGTGCCGCAAAAACCGCGGGCAATTCACCCCTCCACTTT.

This clonotype was counted ten times or more. The V call is TRBV7-3, the J call TRBJ1-1, with D possibly being TRBD1 (5 bases). V shed 6 bases and J shed 3 bases, with 14 bases lying between them. This CDR3 is built from 14 residues. Germline loops: CDR1 SGHTA, CDR2 FQGTGA. CDR3 DNA: TGTGCCAGCAGTTCAGAGGGACGGCACACTGAAGCTTTCTTT. Protein sequence: CASSSEGRHTEAFF. Looking up the rest from reference TRBV7-3 and TRBJ1-1 gives the full variable domain: GAGVSQTPSNKVTEKGKYVELRCDPISGHTALYWYRQSLGQGPEFLIYFQGTGAADDSGLPNDRFFAVRPEGSVSTLKIQRTERGDSAVYLCASSSEGRHTEAFFGQGTRLTVV.

In this sample, this clonotype turned up a few times. An end of the junction does not agree with germline; a read error may underlie this. The chain combines TRBV7-2 with TRBJ1-6, with 10 bases that match TRBD1. Germline V lookup: CDR1 SGHTA, CDR2 FQGNSA. The CDR3 contains 15 residues. In DNA form, the CDR3 reads TGTGCCAGCAGCCTAGCCCGGGACAGGGGTTCACCCCTCCACTTT. It specifies CASSLARDRGSPLHF.

The chain has TRBV19 and TRBJ2-3; D is uncertain. Germline CDR1 LNHDA, CDR2 SQIVND (reference sequence). The CDR3 loop spans 14 amino acids. V was shortened by 4 bases and J by 7 bases, with 15 bases between the two germline ends. CDR3 region: CASSSGPVMNTQYF. CDR3 DNA: TGTGCCAGTAGTAGTGGTCCCGTTATGAATACGCAGTATTTT.

This clonotype was observed at least ten times. The rearrangement uses TRBV4-2 and TRBJ1-1, with TRBD1 matching over 8 bases. CDR3 size: 13 residues. Germline loops: CDR1 LGHNA, CDR2 YNFKEQ. V shed 3 bases and J 7 bases; nucleotides not matched to a gene: 4. The CDR3, as DNA: TGTGCCAGCAGCCAGGGACAGGAGGATGAAGCTTTCTTT. Amino acid sequence: CASSQGQEDEAFF.

Only a few counts were recorded for this clonotype. The V call is TRBV10-3, the J call TRBJ2-5; D is perhaps TRBD1 (7 bases). The germline gives CDR1 ENHRY, CDR2 SYGVKD. The CDR3 length is 14 residues. V shed 8 bases and J shed 5 bases, with 18 bases lying between them. Written as DNA, the CDR3 is TGTGCCATCGCCAAGGTCGGGGGACAGGAGACCCAGTACTTC. It codes for CAIAKVGGQETQYF.

This clonotype was picked up many times. The CDR3 bases are TGTGCCAGCAGGCCCCCGGGAGTTCGCGGGGCCAACGTCCTGACTTTC. Translation gives CASRPPGVRGANVLTF. This chain connects TRBV6-5 to TRBJ2-6; possibly TRBD2 for D (6 bases). The CDR3 runs 16 residues. Between the trimmed V and J ends, which lost 6 bases and 4 bases, there was a span of 16 bases. Germline assignment: CDR1 MNHEY and CDR2 SVGAGI.

This clonotype was picked up many times. This CDR3 reads CAKWTGITDTQYF. The CDR3 region has the DNA TGTGCCAAATGGACAGGGATCACAGATACGCAGTATTTT. The chain joins TRBV5-5 to TRBJ2-3; TRBD1 agrees at 8 bases. The CDR3 extends over 13 amino acids. Germline loops: CDR1 SGHKS, CDR2 YYEKEE (reference sequence). With 9 bases clipped from V and 2 bases from J, the junction kept 5 bases outside the gene matches.

The J gene is TRBJ2-1, the V gene TRBV4-1; the D is unclear. From germline, CDR1 is MGHRA and CDR2 YSYEKL. V gave up 2 bases and J gave up 1 base, with 6 bases separating them. CDR3 size: 14 residues. Written as DNA, the CDR3 is TGCGCCAGCAGCCAACGGGTATCCTACAATGAGCAGTTCTTC. Protein product: CASSQRVSYNEQFF.

The J gene is TRBJ1-2, the V gene TRBV5-1, with D perhaps TRBD1 (5 bases). Looked up from germline, CDR1 is SGHRS and CDR2 is YFSETQ. The length of the CDR3 is 15 residues. The ends were cut back, 4 bases at V and 8 bases at J, with 21 bases in the middle. Written as DNA, the CDR3 is TGCGCCAGCAGCATCAACCTAGACAGCCAGGGCGGCTACACCTTC. This encodes CASSINLDSQGGYTF.

This clonotype was recorded at least ten times. The chain joins TRBV12-3 or TRBV12-4 to TRBJ2-5; no firm D call. Trimming took off 3 bases at V and 5 bases at J, with 10 bases between the two ends. The CDR3 consists of 13 residues. CDR3 nucleotides: TGTGCCAGCAGTTTCTTACAGAGGGAGACCCAGTACTTC. It is translated as CASSFLQRETQYF.

V usage is TRBV20-1 and J usage is TRBJ2-3; the D call may be TRBD1 or TRBD2 (5 bases each). The CDR3 has 18 residues. The germline V gene encodes CDR1 DFQATT and CDR2 SNEGSKA (reference sequence). V gave up 0 bases and J gave up 1 base, with 20 bases separating them. CDR3: CSARDPPGPRARTDTQYF. CDR3 bases: TGCAGTGCTAGAGATCCACCGGGGCCTCGAGCGCGCACAGATACGCAGTATTTT.

The table lists this clonotype with a few counts. The DNA for the CDR3 is TGTGCCAGCAGCTTAGCGCTAGGACTAGGTTCGGGCACCGGGGAGCTGTTTTTT. It codes for CASSLALGLGSGTGELFF. This chain joins TRBV7-8 and TRBJ2-2; 7 bases are shared with TRBD2. The CDR3 has 18 amino acids. Germline CDR1 and CDR2: SGHVS and FQNEAQ. The V segment lost 0 bases and the J segment 4 bases; nucleotides outside the gene matches: 11.

The V gene is TRBV4-2, the J gene TRBJ2-7, with TRBD2 matching 13 bases. V trimming: 3 bases; J trimming: 7 bases; junction bases outside the gene matches: 3. CDR1 and CDR2 (germline): LGHNA, YNFKEQ. The CDR3 extends over 14 amino acids. The CDR3 loop reads CASSHGLAGDEQYF. As DNA, the CDR3 is TGTGCCAGCAGCCATGGACTAGCGGGGGATGAGCAGTACTTC.

This clonotype was seen more than once but under ten times. This chain joins TRBV18 and TRBJ1-3, with D possibly being TRBD1 (5 bases). The CDR3 runs 14 residues. The ends were cut back, 3 bases at V and 5 bases at J, with 11 bases in the middle. The germline gives CDR1 KGHSH, CDR2 LQKENI. The CDR3 DNA is TGTGCCAGCTCACCCTCCGGGACCAGAAACACCATATATTTT. Encoded protein: CASSPSGTRNTIYF.

This chain links TRBV20-1 with TRBJ2-3, with 7 bases matching TRBD2. This CDR3 is built from 12 residues. The germline CDR1 and CDR2 sequences are DFQATT and SNEGSKA (reference sequence). CDR3 residues: CKASGDTDTQYF. CDR3 coding DNA: TGCAAAGCTAGCGGAGACACAGATACGCAGTATTTT.

The chain joins TRBV6-2 or TRBV6-3 to TRBJ1-1; D remains ambiguous. The CDR3 extends over 16 amino acids. The V end lost 0 bases, the J end lost 1 base, and 12 bases lay between the germline ends. Germline CDR1 and CDR2: MNHEY and SVGEGT. In nucleotides, the CDR3 is TGTGCCAGCAGTTACTCGAGACGACACCCGAACACTGAAGCTTTCTTT. This codes for CASSYSRRHPNTEAFF.

V and J are TRBV20-1 and TRBJ1-1; 8 positions match TRBD1. From germline, CDR1 is DFQATT and CDR2 SNEGSKA (reference sequence). The CDR3 length is 13 residues. With V trimmed by 6 bases and J by 7 bases, 10 bases remained unmatched. The CDR3 DNA reads TGCAGTGCGACGACAGGGGCGGTGTTTGAAGCTTTCTTT. Its protein is CSATTGAVFEAFF.

J is TRBJ1-6 and V is TRBV6-5; D is undetermined. The CDR3 loop spans 14 amino acids. Germline-derived CDR1 and CDR2 are MNHEY and SVGAGI. Trimming stripped 7 bases from V and 5 bases from J, with 12 bases between. CDR3 sequence reads: CASTPRVHNSPLHF. The CDR3 bases are TGTGCCAGCACCCCCCGGGTTCATAATTCACCCCTCCACTTT.

At least ten counts were recorded for this clonotype. The chain is built from TRBV4-2 and TRBJ2-3, with a weak D call TRBD2 (6 bases). Trimming removed 0 bases from V and 2 bases from J, with 18 bases in between. The CDR3 is made up of 18 amino acids. CDR1 is LGHNA, CDR2 YNFKEQ, per germline. Here the CDR3 reads CASSQEYGGERSTDTQYF. CDR3 in DNA: TGTGCCAGCAGCCAAGAATACGGCGGGGAGCGATCCACAGATACGCAGTATTTT.

In its sample, this clonotype was seen a few times. J is TRBJ2-3 and V is TRBV12-3 or TRBV12-4; the D gene could be TRBD1 or TRBD2 (5 bases each). The V end lost 3 bases, the J end lost 2 bases, and 12 bases lay between the germline ends. This CDR3 comprises 15 residues. CDR3 sequence reads: CASSLRLGATDTQYF. CDR3 sequence (DNA): TGTGCCAGCAGTTTGAGGCTCGGGGCCACAGATACGCAGTATTTT.